This T cell receptor beta chain derives from a study of T cell repertoires in ileal Crohn's disease. Overall study results and limits: Compared with CD4 T cells, sorted CD8 cells carried more expanded clones. Clonal expansions were more frequent in active smokers than non-smokers at surgery.

With regard to this clone: The antigen is undetermined.

V lost 3 bases and J lost 1; bases outside the gene matches: 2. The CDR3 is made up of 17 amino acids. The germline CDR1 and CDR2 sequences are SGDLS and YYNGEE. Only in-frame clones appear in the TCRdb table, and some are missing; sequencing was by immunoSEQ multiplex PCR. The table has roughly 13,000 clones, roughly 87% seen once. Eligibility required adulthood, ileal or ileocolonic Crohn's disease and indicated ileocolonic resection. The source of this sequence is an adult with Crohn's disease. This chain joins TRBV9 and TRBJ2-1; 15 bases match TRBD2. Sequencing input: ileal tissue. The CDR3 region has the DNA TGTGCCAGCAGCGCGGGACTAGCGGGAGGATCCTACAATGAGCAGTTCTTC. Translation: CASSAGLAGGSYNEQFF.